This is a list of T cell receptor beta chains from one sample in a study of shared clonotypes between healthy human individuals. Profiling relied on immunoSEQ multiplex PCR, and the TCRdb table lists in-frame clones only, not all of them. The data show more than 2,000,000 clones, with approximately 90% seen just once and around 0.14% held by the top ten. The sample consisted of naive CD4+ T cells sorted from blood. The source of these receptors is a man aged 18 to 30 in good health. Each CDR3 is given with its conserved first and last residue. D genes are given only for firm matches. Some rows mark clone size as missing; the rest say once, few, many or name a class of expanded clone.

TRBD1,NA,TRBV30,TRBJ1-1,CAWRPGTANTEAFF,TGTGCCTGGAGACCCGGGACAGCCAACACTGAAGCTTTCTTT
NA,NA,TRBV5-1,TRBJ1-4,CASSFSGRSTNEKLFF,TGCGCCAGCAGCTTCAGCGGGCGTTCAACTAATGAAAAACTGTTTTTT
TRBD1,NA,TRBV6-5,TRBJ2-5,CASSYSKTGGQETQYF,TGTGCCAGCAGTTACTCGAAAACAGGGGGCCAAGAGACCCAGTACTTC
TRBD1,NA,TRBV2,TRBJ2-1,CASRPDRGSYNEQFF,TGTGCCAGCAGGCCCGACAGGGGGAGTTACAATGAGCAGTTCTTC
NA,once,TRBV2,TRBJ1-6,CASSPGGPYSPLHF,TGTGCCAGCAGTCCGGGAGGACCCTATTCACCCCTCCACTTT
TRBD1,NA,TRBV6-5,TRBJ1-2,CASSRKQGAYGYTF,TGTGCCAGCAGTAGGAAACAGGGGGCATATGGCTACACCTTC
TRBD2,NA,TRBV28,TRBJ2-3,CASSLSSLLAGDTQYF,TGTGCCAGCAGTTTATCCTCCCTACTAGCGGGGGATACGCAGTATTTT
TRBD2,NA,TRBV18,TRBJ2-3,CASSPITAGGPGRTDTQYF,TGTGCCAGCTCACCTATCACAGCGGGAGGGCCGGGAAGGACAGATACGCAGTATTTT
TRBD2,NA,TRBV7-2,TRBJ2-7,CASSLSGTSFGEQYF,TGTGCCAGCAGCCTTTCCGGGACTAGCTTCGGCGAGCAGTACTTC
NA,NA,TRBV19,TRBJ2-2,CASSSWGLNTGELFF,TGTGCCAGTAGTAGCTGGGGTTTAAACACCGGGGAGCTGTTTTTT
TRBD2,NA,TRBV7-2,TRBJ2-1,CASSTGLAGSNEQFF,TGTGCCAGCAGTACAGGACTAGCGGGGTCTAATGAGCAGTTCTTC
TRBD1,once,TRBV19,TRBJ2-7,CASNNGQGSYEQYF,TGTGCCAGCAACAATGGACAGGGGTCCTACGAGCAGTACTTC
NA,NA,TRBV5-1,TRBJ2-7,CASSPTGAHYEQYF,TGCGCCAGCAGCCCAACCGGGGCTCACTACGAGCAGTACTTC
NA,NA,TRBV28,TRBJ1-1,CASSLLGSGAFF,TGTGCCAGCAGTTTATTGGGCTCTGGTGCTTTCTTT
NA,NA,TRBV5-8,TRBJ2-7,CASSFEAAQAYEQYF,TGTGCCAGCAGCTTCGAGGCAGCCCAAGCCTACGAGCAGTACTTC
NA,NA,TRBV29-1,TRBJ1-3,CSVLHSSGNTIYF,TGCAGCGTCTTACATAGCTCTGGAAACACCATATATTTT
NA,once,TRBV27,TRBJ1-4,CASSSVGEKLFF,TGTGCCAGCAGTTCGGTTGGGGAAAAACTGTTTTTT
NA,NA,TRBV6-5,TRBJ1-2,CASSYSMDIYGYTF,TGTGCCAGCAGTTACTCGATGGACATCTATGGCTACACCTTC
NA,few,TRBV28,TRBJ2-2,CASSPLTGITGELFF,TGTGCCAGCAGCCCGCTCACAGGAATCACCGGGGAGCTGTTTTTT
NA,NA,TRBV9,TRBJ2-1,CASSVAGRNEQFF,TGTGCCAGCAGCGTAGCCGGGCGAAATGAGCAGTTCTTC
TRBD2,NA,TRBV6-5,TRBJ2-1,CASSYGGGDYNEQFF,TGTGCCAGCAGTTACGGCGGGGGGGACTACAATGAGCAGTTCTTC
NA,once,TRBV27,TRBJ2-7,CASSFLNPYEQYF,TGTGCCAGCAGTTTCCTAAATCCCTACGAGCAGTACTTC
NA,NA,TRBV7-2,TRBJ2-7,CASSYSRDTYEQYF,TGTGCCAGCAGCTATTCCCGGGACACCTACGAGCAGTACTTC
NA,NA,TRBV4-1,TRBJ1-5,CASSQDRGTQHF,TGCGCCAGCAGCCAAGATCGGGGGACCCAGCATTTT
TRBD1,NA,TRBV5-1,TRBJ2-7,CASSSLGQGLYEQYF,TGCGCCAGCAGCTCGCTGGGACAGGGTCTCTACGAGCAGTACTTC
NA,NA,TRBV5-1,TRBJ1-2,CASSLAGEGSSYGYTF,TGCGCCAGCAGCTTGGCCGGAGAGGGGTCTAGCTATGGCTACACCTTC